Listed below are T cell receptor beta chains from one sample, sequenced in a study of shared T cell receptors in the human thymus. The repertoire was sequenced with immunoSEQ multiplex PCR; TCRdb's copy has only in-frame clones and lacks some. The sample has 700,000 to 750,000 clones, 80% to 90% seen once. The sample was also reused in another study, on human thymus T cells.

The specimen sequenced was thymocytes. These TCRs come from a girl in the first two years of life with a congenital heart defect. Each CDR3 is given with its conserved first and last residue. A D gene is named only where the DNA matches it firmly. Size is omitted from some rows. Given values are once, few, many or a class for expanded clones.

j_call clone_size d_call cdr3_length v_call cdr3_nt cdr3_aa
TRBJ2-1 once . 17 TRBV15 TGTGCCACCAGCAGAGAACCCCCACTAGGCTCCTACAATGAGCAGTTCTTC CATSREPPLGSYNEQFF
TRBJ1-1 . TRBD1 13 TRBV11-2 TGTGCCAGCACCCCACAGGGGTCCACTGAAGCTTTCTTT CASTPQGSTEAFF
TRBJ2-2 . . 13 TRBV6-6 TGTGCCAGCTCCCTTCAGCGGGCCGGGGAGCTGTTTTTT CASSLQRAGELFF
TRBJ1-1 . TRBD1 17 TRBV19 TGTGCCAGCGGGAGAGCCGGGACAGGGATTCGAAGGACTGAAGCTTTCTTT CASGRAGTGIRRTEAFF
TRBJ1-2 . . 12 TRBV6-1 TGTGCCAGCAGTGACAGGCGAGATGGCTACACCTTC CASSDRRDGYTF
TRBJ1-2 . TRBD1 12 TRBV15 TGTGCCACCTACCGGGACAGGTGGGGCTACACCTTC CATYRDRWGYTF
TRBJ1-6 . . 15 TRBV15 TGTGCCACCAGCAGAGAGACCAGGGGCCTTTCACCCCTCCACTTT CATSRETRGLSPLHF
TRBJ2-1 . TRBD1 15 TRBV27 TGTGCCAGCAGTTTCACAGGGGATTCGGTAAATGAGCAGTTCTTC CASSFTGDSVNEQFF
TRBJ2-1 . TRBD2 11 TRBV20-1 TGCAGTGCTAGAGATAGCGGGCTAGGGTTCTTC CSARDSGLGFF
TRBJ2-2 . TRBD2 16 TRBV28 TGTGCCAGCAGTTTAGATGTGGGGGGGGGCACCGGGGAGCTGTTTTTT CASSLDVGGGTGELFF
TRBJ2-1 . TRBD1 16 TRBV11-3 TGTGCCAGCAGTTCAAGGACAGGGGGCCAATACAATGAGCAGTTCTTC CASSSRTGGQYNEQFF
TRBJ1-1 . . 13 TRBV14 TGTGCCAGCAGCCATCAGCGCACCCTAAAAGCTTTCTTT CASSHQRTLKAFF
TRBJ2-4 . TRBD1 22 TRBV28 TGTGCCAGCAGTCTGCAACCACGGACCGGGACAGACCCAACCTTAGCCAAAAACATTCAGTACTTC CASSLQPRTGTDPTLAKNIQYF
TRBJ1-1 . . 15 TRBV2 TGTGCCAGCAGTGAAGTTAGCCAGGGTAAGGTCGAAGCTTTCTTT CASSEVSQGKVEAFF
TRBJ2-2 . TRBD2 15 TRBV9 TGTGCCACCTCACGGGAACTAGCGGCCACCGGGGAGCTGTTTTTT CATSRELAATGELFF
TRBJ1-1 . . 14 TRBV5-1 TGCGCCAGCAGCTGGGCAGCCCCGAACACTGAAGCTTTCTTT CASSWAAPNTEAFF
TRBJ2-1 . . 16 TRBV5-4 TGTGCCAGCAGCTCTTCGGGAAGATACTCCTACAATGAGCAGTTCTTC CASSSSGRYSYNEQFF
TRBJ2-7 . . 13 TRBV27 TGTGCCAGCACCGACCTCGGGCGGGACGAGCAGTACTTC CASTDLGRDEQYF
TRBJ2-5 . . 12 TRBV10-1 TGCGCCAGCAGTCAACGGGCCGGGGTGAGGTACTTC CASSQRAGVRYF
TRBJ2-7 . . 12 TRBV5-1 TGCGCCAGCAGCTTCCCAGGGTCCGAGCAGTACTTC CASSFPGSEQYF
TRBJ2-2 . TRBD1 12 TRBV18 TGTGCCAGCGTTACAGGGGACGGGGAGCTGTTTTTT CASVTGDGELFF
TRBJ2-7 . . 13 TRBV28 TGTGCCAGCACCGAAGGACTCCTCCACGAGCAGTACTTC CASTEGLLHEQYF
TRBJ2-3 . . 15 TRBV11-2 TGTGCCAGCAGCTCGACAGTAAATGTGGCAGATACGCAGTATTTT CASSSTVNVADTQYF
TRBJ2-7 . . 14 TRBV6-1 TGTGCCAGCAGTCCCCGGGACAACCCATACGAGCAGTACTTC CASSPRDNPYEQYF
TRBJ1-2 . . 15 TRBV5-6 TGTGCCAGCAGCTGGACCCACCCGGGGAGGGTTGGCTACACCTTC CASSWTHPGRVGYTF
TRBJ2-3 . . 13 TRBV4-1 TGCGCCAGCAGCCAAGAGACTAGGGGTACGCAGTATTTT CASSQETRGTQYF
TRBJ1-5 . . 13 TRBV7-9 TGTGCCAGCAGCTTATACGGGAATCAGCCCCAGCATTTT CASSLYGNQPQHF
TRBJ2-7 . TRBD2 15 TRBV7-2 TGTGCCAGCAGCCTGGAGCGGGGGCGTTCCTACGAGCAGTACTTC CASSLERGRSYEQYF
TRBJ1-3 . . 15 TRBV21-1 TGTGCCAGCAGATTACGCGGAGGGCCTGGAAACACCATATATTTT CASRLRGGPGNTIYF
TRBJ2-2 once . 12 TRBV9 TGTGCCATCAATGCGGCGCCCGGGGAGCTGTTTTTT CAINAAPGELFF
TRBJ2-1 once TRBD1 14 TRBV19 TGTGCCAGTATACCGGGACAGGGGAACAATGAGCAGTTCTTC CASIPGQGNNEQFF
TRBJ2-3 . . 14 TRBV6-5 TGTGCCAGCAGGCTTATAGCCTCCGGCGATACGCAGTATTTT CASRLIASGDTQYF
TRBJ1-1 . . 18 TRBV5-6 TGTGCCAGCAGCCCGAAACAGGGCCAGCTCCATTCGAACACTGAAGCTTTCTTT CASSPKQGQLHSNTEAFF
TRBJ1-1 . . 17 TRBV28 TGTGCCAGCACCCCTCCCCCGCCCGGGGTCGAGAACACTGAAGCTTTCTTT CASTPPPPGVENTEAFF
TRBJ1-1 . TRBD1 14 TRBV30 TGTGCCTGGAGTCCTGGACAGGGAGGCACTGAAGCTTTCTTT CAWSPGQGGTEAFF
TRBJ1-2 . TRBD1 19 TRBV19 TGTGCCAGTAGCGACTACCGGGACAGCGAATCACTAGCTAACTATGGCTACACCTTC CASSDYRDSESLANYGYTF
TRBJ1-4 once . 15 TRBV25-1 TGTGCCAGCAGTGAATACGGGGCAACTAATGAAAAACTGTTTTTT CASSEYGATNEKLFF
TRBJ1-2 . . 19 TRBV9 TGTGCCAGCAGCCAATGCTCACAGGGTCCGAAAATTTCTAACTATGGCTACACCTTC CASSQCSQGPKISNYGYTF
TRBJ1-1 few . 14 TRBV18 TGTGCCAGCTCACTCCGGGACAAGAACACTGAAGCTTTCTTT CASSLRDKNTEAFF
TRBJ2-7 . . 14 TRBV7-2 TGTGCCAGCAGCGCTCGTACCGGGGCCTACGAGCAGTACTTC CASSARTGAYEQYF
TRBJ1-2 . . 15 TRBV7-2 TGTGCCAGCAGCTTAGGCCGGTCCAGGGGAGATCGCTACACCTTC CASSLGRSRGDRYTF
TRBJ1-6 . TRBD1 19 TRBV5-4 TGTGCCAGCAGCTTGGACCCGGGACAGCCAAACTCCTATAATTCACCCCTCCACTTT CASSLDPGQPNSYNSPLHF
TRBJ2-3 . TRBD1 18 TRBV4-1 TGCGCCAGCAGCCTGGGGCAGGGGGTAGACCCTAGCACAGATACGCAGTATTTT CASSLGQGVDPSTDTQYF
TRBJ1-4 . TRBD1 14 TRBV27 TGTGCCAGCAGTTTTTCAGGGGGATATGAAAAACTGTTTTTT CASSFSGGYEKLFF
TRBJ2-2 . TRBD1 19 TRBV2 TGTGCCAGCAGAGTGATAGGATCCTCGACAGGGGACCACACCGGGGAGCTGTTTTTT CASRVIGSSTGDHTGELFF
TRBJ1-1 . . 15 TRBV19 TGTGCCAGTAGTCCCTACCGCAGGGTGAACACTGAAGCTTTCTTT CASSPYRRVNTEAFF